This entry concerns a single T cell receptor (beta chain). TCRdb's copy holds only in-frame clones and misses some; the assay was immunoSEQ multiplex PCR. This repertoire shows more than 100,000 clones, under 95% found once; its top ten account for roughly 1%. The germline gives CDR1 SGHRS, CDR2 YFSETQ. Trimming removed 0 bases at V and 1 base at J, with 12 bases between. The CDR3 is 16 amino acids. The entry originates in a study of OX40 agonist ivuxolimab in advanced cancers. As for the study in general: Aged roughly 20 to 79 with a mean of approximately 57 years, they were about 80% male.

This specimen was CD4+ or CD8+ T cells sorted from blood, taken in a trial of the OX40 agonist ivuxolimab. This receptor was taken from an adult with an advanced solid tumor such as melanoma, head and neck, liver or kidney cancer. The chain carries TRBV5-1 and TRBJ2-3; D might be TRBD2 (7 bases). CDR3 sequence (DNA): TGCGCCAGCAGCTTGGCCGGCGGGGGCGGCACAGATACGCAGTATTTT. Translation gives CASSLAGGGGTDTQYF.